This paragraph covers one TCR beta chain sequence. The antigen remains undetermined. Germline is not matched at one junction end, which may reflect a read error. A single record per CDR3 protein comes from TCRdb applying MiXCR to the reads. The sample includes roughly 760,000 distinct CDR3 sequences, roughly a third of them seen just once. The CDR3 length is 16 residues. Per germline, CDR1 SSHAT and CDR2 FNYEAQ (reference sequence). This entry is derived from a study of T cell repertoires in cytomegalovirus infection. Study as a whole: Through public TCR beta signatures, both CMV infection and matching HLA type were indicated. Whole-study findings and limits: Pooled public TCR beta family frequency picked out CMV carriers with the relevant HLA. Within the response measured ex vivo, HLA-C-restricted CMV-specific TCR beta clonotypes were dominant.

This chain links TRBV7-7 with TRBJ2-1; 8 nucleotides align to TRBD2. The sequencing sample was made of PBMCs. This sequence originates from a human donor in good health (CMV status not recorded). Some clones in this sample may be carry-over from other donors' samples. The CDR3 nucleotides are TGTGCTAGCAGCTTAGAAGCGGGAGAGACCTACAATGAGCAGTTCTTC. Its translation is CASSLEAGETYNEQFF.